This is a list of T cell receptor beta chains from one sample in a study of blood T cell repertoires in COVID-19. The method was immunoSEQ multiplex PCR; TCRdb's version includes in-frame clones alone and lacks a portion of them. The data hold some 99,000 clones, with 84% observed a single time. Specimen: peripheral blood. The receptor source for this set is a woman aged 45 to 65 with acute or convalescent COVID-19. Both conserved end residues are part of each CDR3. The order of the fields is D gene, clone size, V gene, J gene, CDR3 protein, CDR3 DNA. The D gene is left open where the match is weak. Only some rows state a clone size, as once, few, many or a class for expanded clones.

D gene: -; clone size: -; V gene: TRBV2; J gene: TRBJ1-1; CDR3 protein: CASRGSGTEAFF; CDR3 DNA: TGTGCCAGCAGGGGTTCGGGGACTGAAGCTTTCTTT
D gene: -; clone size: few; V gene: TRBV6-6; J gene: TRBJ1-1; CDR3 protein: CASSYSGGAFTEAFF; CDR3 DNA: TGTGCCAGCAGTTACTCTGGGGGGGCATTCACTGAAGCTTTCTTT
D gene: TRBD1; clone size: -; V gene: TRBV18; J gene: TRBJ2-6; CDR3 protein: CASSPGTGSSGANVLTF; CDR3 DNA: TGTGCCAGCTCACCTGGGACAGGTTCCTCTGGGGCCAACGTCCTGACTTTC
D gene: -; clone size: -; V gene: TRBV27; J gene: TRBJ1-1; CDR3 protein: CASSLGYRAEAFF; CDR3 DNA: TGTGCCAGCAGTTTGGGGTACAGGGCTGAAGCTTTCTTT
D gene: -; clone size: -; V gene: TRBV5-1; J gene: TRBJ1-4; CDR3 protein: CASRPVSAGEKLFF; CDR3 DNA: TGCGCCAGCAGACCTGTCTCAGCGGGTGAAAAACTGTTTTTT
D gene: -; clone size: -; V gene: TRBV11-2; J gene: TRBJ2-5; CDR3 protein: CASSSGFETQYF; CDR3 DNA: TGTGCCAGCAGCTCAGGGTTTGAGACCCAGTACTTC
D gene: -; clone size: few; V gene: TRBV10-3; J gene: TRBJ1-2; CDR3 protein: CAISRGRVYTF; CDR3 DNA: TGTGCCATCAGTCGTGGGAGGGTCTACACCTTC
D gene: -; clone size: -; V gene: TRBV24-1; J gene: TRBJ2-7; CDR3 protein: CATSDPAGDEQYF; CDR3 DNA: TGTGCCACCAGTGACCCCGCCGGGGACGAGCAGTACTTC
D gene: -; clone size: -; V gene: TRBV19; J gene: TRBJ2-1; CDR3 protein: CASTRSSYNEQFF; CDR3 DNA: TGTGCCAGTACCAGAAGCTCCTACAATGAGCAGTTCTTC
D gene: -; clone size: -; V gene: TRBV18; J gene: TRBJ2-1; CDR3 protein: CASSPPSVSYNEQFF; CDR3 DNA: TGTGCCAGCTCACCACCCTCAGTTTCCTACAATGAGCAGTTCTTC
D gene: -; clone size: -; V gene: TRBV30; J gene: TRBJ2-5; CDR3 protein: CAWSAGSQKETQYF; CDR3 DNA: TGTGCCTGGAGTGCCGGGAGCCAAAAAGAGACCCAGTACTTC
D gene: -; clone size: -; V gene: TRBV27; J gene: TRBJ2-5; CDR3 protein: CASRGAPDQETQYF; CDR3 DNA: TGTGCCAGCCGTGGAGCCCCGGACCAAGAGACCCAGTACTTC
D gene: TRBD1; clone size: -; V gene: TRBV10-3; J gene: TRBJ2-3; CDR3 protein: CAIRLGTGSTDTQYF; CDR3 DNA: TGTGCCATCAGACTCGGGACAGGCTCCACAGATACGCAGTATTTT
D gene: -; clone size: -; V gene: TRBV28; J gene: TRBJ2-1; CDR3 protein: CASSLSGEQFF; CDR3 DNA: TGTGCCAGCAGTTTATCAGGGGAGCAGTTCTTC
D gene: -; clone size: -; V gene: TRBV28; J gene: TRBJ2-1; CDR3 protein: CASSNAGASSGEQFF; CDR3 DNA: TGTGCCAGCAGTAACGCTGGAGCGAGTTCGGGGGAGCAGTTCTTC
D gene: -; clone size: once; V gene: TRBV9; J gene: TRBJ1-4; CDR3 protein: CASSVTTGIREKLFF; CDR3 DNA: TGTGCCAGCAGCGTGACCACAGGGATACGTGAAAAACTGTTTTTT
D gene: -; clone size: -; V gene: TRBV5-1; J gene: TRBJ1-4; CDR3 protein: CASSPYSPGEKLFF; CDR3 DNA: TGCGCCAGCAGCCCATATAGTCCGGGGGAAAAACTGTTTTTT
D gene: -; clone size: -; V gene: TRBV24-1; J gene: TRBJ1-1; CDR3 protein: CATSNRAPGTEAFF; CDR3 DNA: TGTGCCACCAGCAACCGGGCGCCAGGGACTGAAGCTTTCTTT
D gene: -; clone size: once; V gene: TRBV5-1; J gene: TRBJ2-3; CDR3 protein: CASSQRPGKDTQYF; CDR3 DNA: TGCGCCAGCAGCCAACGACCAGGGAAAGATACGCAGTATTTT
D gene: TRBD1; clone size: -; V gene: TRBV5-1; J gene: TRBJ2-7; CDR3 protein: CASSLGQGAREQYF; CDR3 DNA: TGCGCCAGCAGCTTGGGCCAGGGGGCGCGGGAGCAGTACTTC
D gene: -; clone size: -; V gene: TRBV4-1; J gene: TRBJ1-3; CDR3 protein: CASSQSILRGPAGNTIYF; CDR3 DNA: TGCGCCAGCAGCCAATCTATACTCCGTGGTCCGGCTGGAAACACCATATATTTT
D gene: TRBD2; clone size: -; V gene: TRBV3-1/TRBV3-2; J gene: TRBJ2-3; CDR3 protein: CASSPPRTSVLNTQYF; CDR3 DNA: TGTGCCAGCAGCCCTCCAAGGACTAGCGTACTAAATACGCAGTATTTT